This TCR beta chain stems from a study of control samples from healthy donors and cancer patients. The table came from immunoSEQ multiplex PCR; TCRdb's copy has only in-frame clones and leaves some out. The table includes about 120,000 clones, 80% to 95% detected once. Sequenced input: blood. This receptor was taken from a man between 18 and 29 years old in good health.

For the CDR3, the DNA is TGTGCCAGCAGCACTATCGGGGCCGAGCAGTACTTC. Amino acid sequence: CASSTIGAEQYF. The chain links TRBV2 to TRBJ2-7; possibly TRBD1 or TRBD2 for D (5 bases each). The CDR3 totals 12 residues. In germline, CDR1 is SNHLY, CDR2 FYNNEI. The V and J ends lost 6 bases and 6 bases respectively, with 12 bases between them.